This T cell receptor beta chain was obtained from a study of response to subunit inactivated influenza vaccine. TCRdb fed the RT-PCR reads into MiXCR, producing one record per CDR3 protein. Here the sample spans about 190,000 distinct CDR3 sequences, about an eighth being singletons. V gave up 4 bases and J gave up 0 bases, with 10 bases separating them. CDR3 length: 13 residues. Germline loops: CDR1 SQVTM, CDR2 ANQGSEA. This clonotype turned up a few times. Its antigen is currently unknown. Overall study findings and caveats: That few new T cells are recruited by each seasonal influenza vaccination was the authors' suggestion.

This sequence was found in a man aged 45-65 years who received an inactivated influenza vaccine. Specimen: CD8+ T cells sorted from PBMCs, collected around 5 days after vaccination. This chain connects TRBV29-1 to TRBJ2-7, with unresolved D. CDR3 DNA: TGCAGCGTTGTAAGCAGCCTCTCCTACGAGCAGTACTTC. Protein: CSVVSSLSYEQYF.